These 17 T cell receptor beta chains were sequenced from one sample in a study of post-analysis software for immune sequencing data. Study results and caveats: Patients used about 5 TRBV segments, including TRBV5-6, TRBV5-1 and TRBV20-1, more often than controls.

The antigens for these receptors are not known. TCR beta cDNA libraries included unique molecular identifiers. TCRdb used MiXCR to reprocess the PCR reads, holding one entry per CDR3 protein. The data contain hundreds of thousands of distinct CDR3 sequences, about 44% of them singletons. Sample: blood. These receptors all stem from a girl aged 10 to 17 with multiple sclerosis.

Details on this clonotype: Relative to the germline gene, one junction end is altered; a read error may explain this. DNA for the CDR3: TGTGTCAGCAGCCGGGGACAGATTAATTCACCCCTCCACTTT. Its protein product is CVSSRGQINSPLHF. The genes are TRBV7-3 and TRBJ1-6, with 7 bases that match TRBD1. Germline V gives CDR1 SGHTA, CDR2 FQGTGA. CDR3 length equals 14 residues.

V is TRBV29-1 and J is TRBJ2-5, with D perhaps TRBD1 or TRBD2 (5 bases each). V shed 7 bases and J shed 9 bases, with 15 bases lying between them. CDR1 and CDR2 from the germline V gene are SQVTM and ANQGSEA. The CDR3 loop spans 11 amino acids. As DNA, the CDR3 is TGCAGCGCCCGAGGGGTCGAGGCCCAGTACTTC. It translates to CSARGVEAQYF. Variable domain in full (rest from reference TRBV29-1 and TRBJ2-5): SAVISQKPSRDICQRGTSLTIQCQVDSQVTMMFWYRQQPGQSLTLIATANQGSEATYESGFVIDKFPISRPNLTFSTLTVSNMSPEDSSIYLCSARGVEAQYFGPGTRLLVL.

The chain recombines TRBV6-1 with TRBJ2-5; 9 positions agree with TRBD1. V trimming: 7 bases; J trimming: 2 bases; junction bases outside the gene matches: 8. The CDR3 covers 15 residues. CDR1 is MNHNS and CDR2 is SASEGT in the germline V gene. The CDR3 sequence is CASIGQGMRQETQYF. The CDR3 DNA sequence: TGTGCCAGCATCGGACAGGGGATGAGACAAGAGACCCAGTACTTC.

The V call is TRBV10-3, the J call TRBJ2-4; 12 bases fit TRBD2. TRBJ2-5 explains the end of the DNA better; the J call may be wrong. The germline V gene encodes CDR1 ENHRY and CDR2 SYGVKD. The CDR3 is made up of 14 amino acids. Here the CDR3 DNA reads TGTGCCATCTCGACTAGCGGGGGAGGAGAGACCCAGTACTTC. It codes for CAISTSGGGETQYF.

This clonotype has just a few counts. CDR3 DNA: TGCGCCAGCAGCGCTGACACGAACACTGAAGCTTTCTTT. Its protein product is CASSADTNTEAFF. The chain employs TRBV5-1 and TRBJ1-1; D remains ambiguous. CDR3 length equals 13 residues. Germline V gene lookup returns CDR1 SGHRS and CDR2 YFSETQ. V gave up 4 bases and J gave up 1 base, with 8 bases separating them.

The rearrangement links TRBV7-6 to TRBJ2-3; TRBD1 might be the D (6 bases). Trimming left V 1 base short and J 2 bases short, with 13 bases between. CDR3 size: 16 residues. CDR1 SGHVS and CDR2 FNYEAQ come from the germline V gene. CDR3 bases: TGTGCCAGCAGCTTAGGTAGTCAGGGGATCACAGATACGCAGTATTTT. Amino acid sequence: CASSLGSQGITDTQYF.

This clonotype came up a few times. J is TRBJ2-7 and V is TRBV5-1; D call uncertain. CDR3 length equals 14 residues. Germline CDR1 is SGHRS and CDR2 is YFSETQ. V was pared by 4 bases and J by 5 bases, with 16 bases between. The CDR3: CASSPDNPRDEQYF. The CDR3 DNA is TGCGCCAGCAGCCCCGACAACCCCCGAGACGAGCAGTACTTC.

This clonotype has more than one count but fewer than ten. This sequence joins TRBV12-3 or TRBV12-4 and TRBJ2-1; D remains ambiguous. The germline V and J ends were trimmed by 7 bases and 4 bases, with 17 bases remaining between them. This CDR3 contains 15 residues. The CDR3 DNA sequence: TGTGCCAGCAAATCAGTTTCGCCAGGTTACAATGAGCAGTTCTTC. This codes for CASKSVSPGYNEQFF.

This sequence joins TRBV19 and TRBJ1-2; tentative D call: TRBD1 (5 bases). The CDR3 loop spans 13 amino acids. Germline-derived CDR1 and CDR2 are LNHDA and SQIVND (reference sequence). Trimming shortened V by 7 bases and J by 4 bases, and 13 bases separated the two germline ends. CDR3 in DNA: TGTGCCAGTATTTCGACAGCGCTCTATGGCTACACCTTC. Its protein is CASISTALYGYTF.

About this clonotype: One end of the junction varies from germline; a read error may be responsible. The chain is built from TRBV10-2 and TRBJ2-3; 8 nucleotides align to TRBD2. Germline-derived CDR1 and CDR2 are WSHSY and SAAADI. The CDR3 is 12 amino acids. The DNA of the CDR3 is TGCACCAGTGGACTAGCCGGGGATACGCAGTATTTT. The encoded protein is CTSGLAGDTQYF.

The V and J genes are TRBV10-2 and TRBJ2-7; TRBD1 is a possible D gene (6 bases). The V end was cut by 6 bases, the J end by 5 bases, with 20 bases between. Germline CDR1 and CDR2: WSHSY and SAAADI. This CDR3 spans 15 amino acids. The chain's CDR3 is CASSETAGVCDEQYF. The CDR3 nucleotides are TGCGCCAGCAGCGAGACGGCAGGGGTTTGCGACGAGCAGTACTTC.

V is TRBV7-2 and J is TRBJ2-6, with 7 bases fitting TRBD2. The germline V gene has CDR1 SGHTA and CDR2 FQGNSA. The junction had 3 bases not matched to a gene; V was cut back by 5 bases and J by 2 bases. The CDR3 sequence is 15 residues long. CDR3 residues: CASSRGSTGANVLTF. The CDR3 nucleotides are TGTGCCAGCAGCCGCGGGAGTACTGGGGCCAACGTCCTGACTTTC.

The chain links TRBV13 to TRBJ2-1, with 9 bases matching TRBD1. Germline CDR1 PRHDT, CDR2 FYEKMQ (reference sequence). J lost 6 bases, V lost 3 bases, and 9 bases had no gene match. There are 16 residues in the CDR3. CDR3 residues: CASSLGHKGQGNEQFF. In DNA, the CDR3 is TGTGCCAGCAGCTTGGGGCACAAGGGACAGGGCAATGAGCAGTTCTTC.

This chain connects TRBV27 to TRBJ1-5, with D possibly being TRBD1 (5 bases). CDR3 size: 14 residues. Trimming stripped 3 bases from V and 6 bases from J, with 12 bases between. The germline gives CDR1 MNHEY, CDR2 SMNVEV (reference sequence). The CDR3 reads CASSFGADSQPQHF. The CDR3 region has the DNA TGTGCCAGCAGTTTCGGGGCTGATAGTCAGCCCCAGCATTTT.

The chain is built from TRBV12-3 or TRBV12-4 and TRBJ2-3; D remains ambiguous. V lost 8 bases to trimming and J lost 6 bases, with 9 bases between them. The CDR3 runs 11 residues. The CDR3 region has the DNA TGTGCCAGCCTCCGCGTGGATACGCAGTATTTT. Its translation is CASLRVDTQYF.

This clonotype was observed many times. The rearrangement joins TRBV7-9 to TRBJ2-7; D gene unclear. The V and J ends lost 4 bases and 3 bases respectively, with 10 bases between them. Germline assignment: CDR1 SEHNR and CDR2 FQNEAQ (reference sequence). The CDR3 is 13 amino acids. Written as DNA, the CDR3 is TGTGCCAGCAGCTCAGATGACCTCTACGAGCAGTACTTC. Protein product: CASSSDDLYEQYF.

The V and J genes are TRBV29-1 and TRBJ2-7, with D possibly TRBD2 on 6 matching bases. Per the germline V gene, CDR1 is SQVTM and CDR2 is ANQGSEA. V dropped 4 bases and J dropped 2 bases, with 24 bases sitting between them. There are 17 residues in the CDR3. CDR3 sequence reads: CSVGVLRGGSLTYEQYF. DNA for the CDR3: TGCAGCGTTGGAGTTCTGCGGGGAGGCTCCCTTACCTACGAGCAGTACTTC.